The clone carrying this T cell receptor (beta chain) has more than one count but fewer than ten. This sample was included in a study of CD8+CD57+ T cells in acquired aplastic anemia. Overall study context: Sorted CD4+ plus CD8+ cells gave DNA averaging approximately 2.9 ug.

Patients chosen for sequencing had CD8+CD57+ cells that had expanded, as shown by flow cytometry. The diagnosis in all patients was severe acquired aplastic anemia. Among the patients, none had received any therapy at the time of blood sampling. Genomic DNA constituted the template upon which TCR beta VDJ and CDR3 profiling was performed. TCRdb passed the reads through MiXCR, listing each CDR3 protein once. The sample includes more than 150,000 distinct CDR3 sequences, less than 50% of them seen just once. Trimming at V came to 7 bases and at J to 2 bases, leaving 4 bases not matched to a gene. CDR1 and CDR2 from the germline V gene are SNHLY and FYNNEI. This CDR3 is built from 13 residues.

The receptor comes from a human donor with aplastic anemia. Sequencing was performed on sorted CD4+, CD8+, or CD8+CD57+ T cells (not recorded which) from PBMCs. The gene calls are TRBV2 and TRBJ2-5; 7 bases are shared with TRBD1. The CDR3 DNA reads TGTGCCAGCAATGGACAGGTTCAAGAGACCCAGTACTTC. This sequence encodes CASNGQVQETQYF.